The clone carrying this TCR beta chain was recorded only once. The CDR3 sequence is 13 residues long. The V gene end was trimmed by 6 bases and the J gene end by 4 bases; junction bases not matched to a gene: 3. Germline V gene data show CDR1 as MNHNS and CDR2 as SASEGT. This specimen belongs to a study of T cell changes during pregnancy in multiple sclerosis. Some clones are missing from TCRdb's copy, which holds only in-frame ones; the method was immunoSEQ multiplex PCR. This sample has about 59,000 clones, with over 90% found just once. The sample consisted of CD8+ T cells from peripheral blood mononuclear cells, taken in the third trimester of pregnancy. The sequence came from a female donor with multiple sclerosis, enrolled in a pregnancy study. This chain joins TRBV6-1 and TRBJ2-1, with 7 bases lining up with TRBD2. The CDR3 is CASSGTIYNEQFF. The CDR3 coding sequence is TGTGCCAGCAGCGGGACTATTTACAATGAGCAGTTCTTC.